A single sample gave rise to the 10 T cell receptor beta chains below, sequenced in a study of monozygotic twins with inflammatory bowel disease. TCRdb re-called the 5' RACE reads and shows each CDR3 protein once, DNA omitted. This table lists roughly 330,000 distinct CDR3 sequences. The specimen sequenced was blood. The receptors derive from a human donor with ulcerative colitis or Crohn's disease, or a healthy co-twin of an affected twin (not recorded which).

The chain joins TRBV5-6 to TRBJ2-3; TCRdb calls TRBD2, which cannot be checked without DNA. This CDR3 contains 17 residues. Germline assignment: CDR1 SGHDT and CDR2 YYEEEE. The CDR3 protein is CASSSRTSGSRGDTQYF.

The J gene is TRBJ2-3, the V gene TRBV5-1; with no DNA, the TCRdb D assignment of TRBD1 cannot be verified. This CDR3 comprises 20 residues. Germline CDR1 reads SGHRS; CDR2 reads YFSETQ. The CDR3 sequence: CASSQKSRDSPPVSTDTQYF.

CDR3 sequence reads: CSAERGLEATDTQYF. The chain uses TRBV29-1 and TRBJ2-3; there is no DNA to check the TCRdb D call of TRBD1. This CDR3 is 15 amino acids long. In germline, CDR1 is SQVTM, CDR2 ANQGSEA.

V usage is TRBV5-4 and J usage is TRBJ2-7; TCRdb calls TRBD1, which cannot be checked without DNA. CDR3 size: 15 residues. Germline loops: CDR1 SGHNT, CDR2 YYREEE (reference sequence). CDR3 region: CASSLGRDSTYEQYF.

The chain employs TRBV4-3 and TRBJ1-1. The V gene's germline CDR1 is LGHNA and CDR2 YSLEER. The CDR3 totals 14 residues. The CDR3: CVSSQDSVNTEAFF.

The chain has TRBV28 and TRBJ2-7; TCRdb's assignment of TRBD1 cannot be checked, as there is no DNA. The CDR3 loop spans 13 amino acids. CDR1 and CDR2 from the germline V gene are MDHEN and SYDVKM. The CDR3 region is CASSFVGQLLLYF.

The chain combines TRBV5-1 with TRBJ2-1; TCRdb's D call of TRBD2 is untestable without DNA. Germline V gene data show CDR1 as SGHRS and CDR2 as YFSETQ. This CDR3 region has 14 residues. The chain's CDR3 is CASRTAGSSREQFF.

The chain recombines TRBV19 with TRBJ2-1; TCRdb returns TRBD2, unconfirmable since there is no DNA. Germline V gives CDR1 LNHDA, CDR2 SQIVND (reference sequence). The CDR3 consists of 13 residues. This chain's CDR3 is CASARRAGGEQFF.

The rearrangement joins TRBV30 to TRBJ2-5. Germline V gene lookup returns CDR1 GTSNPN and CDR2 SVGIG (reference sequence). The CDR3 is 13 residues long. The CDR3 here is CAWSVGSQETQYF.

This chain joins TRBV25-1 and TRBJ1-1; TCRdb reports TRBD1, a call that lacks DNA to check it against. Germline CDR1 is MGHDK and CDR2 is SYGVNS. This CDR3 comprises 13 residues. CDR3 protein: CASSDRGDTEAFF.